The T cell receptor beta chain under discussion was sequenced for a study of siplizumab effects on memory and regulatory T cells. Points from the study as a whole: Naive T cells apparently outstripped memory cells in diversity and seemed major alloresponse contributors. Phenotypic classification as naive or memory proved unattainable for roughly 75-96% of proliferating CD4+ or CD8+ clones.

This clone was counted only a few times. Its antigen is not identified. Sequenced by immunoSEQ multiplex PCR; TCRdb stores in-frame clones only, minus some. The sample has roughly 120,000 clones; approximately 94% are singletons. The J segment lost 1 base and the V segment lost 6 bases, leaving 7 bases of the junction unmatched. Germline V gene data show CDR1 as SGHTA and CDR2 as FQGNSA. The CDR3 loop spans 16 amino acids. Sequencing input: non-Treg CD4+ T cells sorted from blood. This clonotype was sampled from a human donor in good health. The chain has TRBV7-2 and TRBJ2-1; 9 bases fit TRBD2. The CDR3 reads CASRNLAGESYNEQFF. CDR3 DNA: TGTGCCAGCAGAAACTTAGCGGGGGAATCCTACAATGAGCAGTTCTTC.